This TCR beta chain was observed in a study of CD8 T cells in ankylosing spondylitis. Quantitative 5'-RACE with molecular barcodes was used to make the TCR beta libraries. MiXCR, applied by TCRdb to the 5' RACE reads, yields one record per CDR3 protein. This table holds roughly 220,000 distinct CDR3 sequences, 8% to 11% found once. The ends were cut back, 5 bases at V and 6 bases at J, with 11 bases in the middle. CDR1 and CDR2 from the germline V gene are SGHKS and YYEKEE (reference sequence). The CDR3 length is 12 residues. This clonotype was seen more than once but under ten times. As yet, its antigen is unknown. Study findings and constraints: Previously reported in reactive arthritis synovial fluid and blood were some of the motif variants. Disease-linked clones proved CD8+ and comparatively uncommon in peripheral blood.

The receptor was isolated from a male donor with ankylosing spondylitis or in good health (not recorded which). The gene calls are TRBV5-5 and TRBJ1-2; D gene unclear. What was sequenced was blood, either unsorted or a sorted T cell fraction (not recorded which). CDR3 in DNA: TGTGCCAGCAGTCCAGCCCCAAATGGCTACACCTTC. This codes for CASSPAPNGYTF.